This T cell receptor beta chain came from a study of control samples from healthy donors and cancer patients. Produced via immunoSEQ multiplex PCR; TCRdb's table is partial and in-frame only. Altogether 40,000 to 50,000 clones are present, approximately 94% being singletons, with the ten largest covering more than 20%. Germline lookup yields CDR1 KGHDR and CDR2 SFDVKD. V was clipped by 1 base and J by 2 bases, with 11 bases between them. This CDR3 has 15 residues. The chain recombines TRBV24-1 with TRBJ2-7; D possibly corresponds to TRBD1 (5 bases). Material: blood. This TCR came from a man between 60 and 70 years old in good health. CDR3 DNA: TGTGCCACCAGTGATTTTTCCAAGGGGACCTACGAGCAGTACTTC. This translates into CATSDFSKGTYEQYF.